This T cell receptor beta chain was obtained from a study of cytomegalovirus exposure and HLA in healthy donors. Points from the study as a whole: A missense variant in DCLRE1C was later tied to TCR beta V- and J-gene trimming. CMV serostatus was the sole immune exposure data available. An analysis was carried out at a later point. It showed that HLA-associated TCR beta chains were more clonally expanded than equally common non-associated chains.

These donors counted as nominally healthy when sampled, but unrecorded immune exposures were likely. To note about this clone: Its antigen remains unknown.

It was with 60 Vbeta and 13 Jbeta primers that the PCR ran. Here immunoSEQ multiplex PCR was the method, and the copy in TCRdb shows in-frame clones only, minus some. The sample has tens of thousands of clones, roughly 82% seen once. The clonotype originates from a woman in her late teens or twenties in good health and CMV-seropositive. Sequencing used PBMCs.

Written as DNA, the CDR3 is TGTGCCAGCACCCTCCACGCTGAGGGCGGCGGCTACACCTTC. This translates into CASTLHAEGGGYTF. J is TRBJ1-2 and V is TRBV6-1; D is ambiguous. Germline V gene data show CDR1 as MNHNS and CDR2 as SASEGT. Trimming left V 7 bases short and J 8 bases short, with 20 bases between. The CDR3 spans 14 residues.